The sequence of this TCR beta chain was determined in a study of human T cells and chemical hapten exposure. TCRdb processed the RACE reads anew with MiXCR; each CDR3 protein has one entry. The table records about 380,000 distinct CDR3 sequences, approximately 4.4% of them present only once. This clonotype was found many times. Time point reported: patch test 1, 2 weeks after DPC sensitization. Described treatment: therapeutic diphenylcyclopropenone sensitization with weekly scalp DPC. Between the trimmed V and J ends, which lost 0 bases and 2 bases, there was a span of 11 bases. This CDR3 has 16 residues. Germline V lookup: CDR1 DFQATT, CDR2 SNEGSKA (reference sequence).

V usage is TRBV20-1 and J usage is TRBJ2-6; D is unclear. The sample consisted of whole blood, taken in connection with sensitization to the hapten diphenylcyclopropenone (DPC). This receptor was taken from a woman in her forties or fifties with alopecia areata. Some clones in this sample may be carry-over from other donors' samples. The chain's CDR3 is CSARDPRQAGANVLTF. CDR3 nucleotides: TGCAGTGCTAGAGATCCCCGGCAGGCTGGGGCCAACGTCCTGACTTTC.